These T cell receptor beta chains were read from a single sample in a study of cytomegalovirus exposure and HLA in healthy donors. Clones were read by immunoSEQ multiplex PCR, and TCRdb kept only the in-frame ones, dropping some. The sample comprises over 80,000 clones, 73% of which are singletons, and over 3% rests with the top ten. The sample was PBMCs. These receptors were obtained from a middle-aged man in good health and CMV-seronegative. The CDR3 runs from the conserved cysteine through the conserved F or W. Each record gives: V gene, D gene, clone size, J gene, CDR3 protein, CDR3 DNA. D genes are given only for firm matches. Clone size is given for some rows only: seen once, a few or many times, or a class if the clone is expanded.

>TRBV4-2|TRBD1|once|TRBJ1-1
CASSRDRGLNTEAFF
TGTGCCAGCAGCCGAGACAGGGGGCTGAACACTGAAGCTTTCTTT
>TRBV6-5|TRBD2|NA|TRBJ2-7
CASSSAGGGEQYF
TGTGCCAGCAGTTCCGCGGGGGGGGGCGAGCAGTACTTC
>TRBV11-2|TRBD1|NA|TRBJ2-7
CASSLAPGGPYSYEQYF
TGTGCCAGCAGCTTAGCCCCAGGGGGCCCTTACTCCTACGAGCAGTACTTC
>TRBV5-1|TRBD1|NA|TRBJ2-7
CASRLQGDRQGTYEQYF
TGCGCCAGCAGGTTGCAGGGGGATCGACAGGGAACCTACGAGCAGTACTTC
>TRBV6-6|NA|many|TRBJ1-1
CASSYGGENTEAFF
TGTGCCAGCAGTTACGGGGGGGAGAACACTGAAGCTTTCTTT
>TRBV29-1|TRBD2|NA|TRBJ2-2
CSVRLAGGWELFF
TGCAGCGTACGACTAGCGGGGGGATGGGAGCTGTTTTTT
>TRBV6-5|NA|NA|TRBJ1-2
CASSYKGDGYTF
TGTGCCAGCAGTTACAAAGGGGATGGCTACACCTTC
>TRBV9|TRBD2|NA|TRBJ2-1
CASSVAGLAGVSEQFF
TGTGCCAGCAGCGTAGCGGGCCTAGCGGGGGTTAGTGAGCAGTTCTTC
>TRBV12-5|NA|NA|TRBJ1-6
CASGAWTDNSPLHF
TGTGCTAGTGGGGCCTGGACAGACAATTCACCCCTCCACTTT
>TRBV4-1|NA|NA|TRBJ2-7
CASSQPGEGLEQYF
TGCGCCAGCAGCCAACCCGGCGAGGGACTCGAGCAGTACTTC
>TRBV7-7|NA|NA|TRBJ2-1
CASSFGVDNEQFF
TGTGCCAGCAGCTTCGGGGTAGACAATGAGCAGTTCTTC
>TRBV7-2|NA|NA|TRBJ1-6
CASSLNRVPNSPLHF
TGTGCCAGCAGCTTAAACAGGGTACCAAATTCACCCCTCCACTTT
>TRBV30|NA|NA|TRBJ1-6
CAWNLDSSYNSPLHF
TGTGCCTGGAACTTGGACAGCTCCTATAATTCACCCCTCCACTTT
>TRBV19|NA|NA|TRBJ1-2
CASSKGGGGYGYTF
TGTGCCAGTAGCAAGGGGGGGGGAGGCTATGGCTACACCTTC
>TRBV7-6|TRBD1|NA|TRBJ1-1
CASSRDRGMNTEAFF
TGTGCCAGCAGCCGGGACAGGGGAATGAACACTGAAGCTTTCTTT
>TRBV5-6|TRBD1|NA|TRBJ1-4
CASSSRDRGEKLFF
TGCGCCAGCAGCTCCCGGGACAGGGGTGAAAAACTGTTTTTT
>TRBV6-1|TRBD1|NA|TRBJ1-1
CASSEAEDRGEAFF
TGTGCCAGCAGTGAAGCGGAGGACAGGGGTGAAGCTTTCTTT
>TRBV5-4|TRBD1|NA|TRBJ2-7
CASSLRTGGTYEQYF
TGTGCCAGCAGCTTGAGGACAGGGGGAACCTACGAGCAGTACTTC
>TRBV15|NA|NA|TRBJ1-2
CATSRVWAGAQRDGYTF
TGTGCCACCAGCAGAGTTTGGGCAGGGGCCCAACGGGATGGCTACACCTTC
>TRBV4-3|NA|NA|TRBJ1-4
CASSQDRGEKLFF
TGCGCCAGCAGCCAAGATAGGGGTGAAAAACTGTTTTTT
>TRBV4-3|TRBD2|NA|TRBJ2-5
CASSQRGGVGEETQYF
TGCGCCAGCAGCCAAAGGGGAGGGGTTGGCGAAGAGACCCAGTACTTC
>TRBV6-1|NA|NA|TRBJ1-6
CASSEAGSGLFNSPLHF
TGTGCCAGCAGTGAAGCTGGTTCGGGTTTATTTAATTCACCCCTCCACTTT
>TRBV9|NA|NA|TRBJ1-3
CASSNRGRSGNTIYF
TGTGCCAGCAGCAATAGAGGCCGCTCTGGAAACACCATATATTTT
>TRBV29-1|TRBD1|few|TRBJ1-1
CSGTGDTEAFF
TGCAGCGGGACAGGGGACACTGAAGCTTTCTTT
>TRBV2|NA|NA|TRBJ2-2
CASRRQETGELFF
TGTGCCAGCAGGCGACAGGAGACCGGGGAGCTGTTTTTT
>TRBV28|NA|few|TRBJ2-1
CASIFGGGYNEQFF
TGTGCCAGCATCTTCGGGGGTGGCTACAATGAGCAGTTCTTC
>TRBV2|NA|NA|TRBJ2-3
CASHREGTDTQYF
TGTGCCAGCCACAGGGAAGGCACAGATACGCAGTATTTT
>TRBV15|NA|NA|TRBJ1-1
CATSPQDRNTEAFF
TGTGCCACCAGCCCCCAGGACAGAAACACTGAAGCTTTCTTT
>TRBV25-1|NA|NA|TRBJ2-7
CASSEYRRGLQYF
TGTGCCAGCAGTGAATATAGGAGGGGATTGCAGTACTTC
>TRBV7-9|NA|NA|TRBJ1-2
CASSSGQKYGYTF
TGTGCCAGCAGCTCAGGGCAGAAATATGGCTACACCTTC
>TRBV19|NA|NA|TRBJ1-3
CASSLRDSGNTIYF
TGTGCCAGTAGTCTCCGGGACTCTGGAAACACCATATATTTT